This T cell receptor beta chain was sequenced for a study of blood T cell repertoires in COVID-19. On the study more broadly: T cells, B-cell-depleted T cells, or PBMCs provided the cDNA or gDNA that served as material.

Authors' data handling: Nucleated cell number was recorded as an estimate derived from reference gene primer amplification. Sequencing was performed with immunoSEQ multiplex PCR; in TCRdb, only in-frame clones are kept and a portion is missing. That table furnishes V, J and clone size, whereas the DNA furnished D and trimming. The sample includes some 200,000 clones, more than 80% of them seen just once. Patients in Seattle were enrolled during active infection, then followed longitudinally. This clone was counted a single time. The CDR3 is 15 amino acids. V lost 2 bases and J 6 bases, leaving 16 bases between the germline ends. Germline CDR1 reads MNHNY; CDR2 reads SVGAGI (reference sequence).

This receptor was obtained from a woman aged 80 or over with COVID-19, enrolled during active disease. The sample comprised peripheral blood. The chain is built from TRBV6-6 and TRBJ1-1; D call uncertain. The DNA for the CDR3 is TGTGCCAGCAGTTACGGGAGACCAAGATTCGCTGAAGCTTTCTTT. It translates to CASSYGRPRFAEAFF.